The rows below give T cell receptor beta chains drawn from one sample of a study of blood T cell repertoires in COVID-19. Profiled with immunoSEQ multiplex PCR; TCRdb holds only in-frame clones, not every one. This sample carries 350,000 to 500,000 clones, around 90% of them seen once, and the ten largest clones take 0.7% to 0.85%. Sequencing used peripheral blood. Receptors originate from a young man with COVID-19, enrolled during active disease. The conserved cysteine and the conserved F or W are not part of the CDR3 here.

v_call	cdr3_length	cdr3_aa
TRBV7-8	11	ASSLQGGQPQH
TRBV5-6	15	ASSQTLTGVRSYEQY
TRBV7-9	13	ASSTDREGGNTIY
TRBV27	13	ASSLTSGVTYEQY
TRBV27	13	ASSPAGATYNEQF
TRBV9	13	ASSVGSKAGNTIY
TRBV27	14	ASSKGTGLNSGELF
TRBV19	10	ASGGILEKLF
TRBV9	12	ASSVAGRNLEQY
TRBV7-9	15	ASSLNPLREGDMPQH
TRBV24-1	18	ATSDPRQLPGLAGLNEQF
TRBV3-1/TRBV3-2	12	ASSQSLGPDTQY
TRBV2	11	ATTQTTNEKLF
TRBV2	11	ASRVTGDQPQH
TRBV10-1	13	ASSESGTYTGELF
TRBV10-1	14	ASSELGGDRTDTQY
TRBV5-1	11	ASSLEGGTGEF
TRBV19	14	ASSRSNQGRTDTQY
TRBV3-1/TRBV3-2	11	ASSSGTGIGYT
TRBV5-4	12	ASSFDRVNTEAF
TRBV14	11	ASRDSPNTEAF
TRBV2	10	ASSVERYEQY
TRBV18	13	ASSEGQGPYNEQF
TRBV27	12	ASSPGSGNQPQH
TRBV5-1	13	ASREAGGNTGELF
TRBV6-5	13	ASAPGQQPFYEQY
TRBV4-1	16	ASSPLAGGSANTDTQY
TRBV11-2	13	ASSPLRGGFNEQF
TRBV2	13	ASSERTGTLGEQY
TRBV5-4	14	ASSSNRGSTGYGYT
TRBV30	11	AWRHGGAYEQY
TRBV5-5	15	ASSLTAVSSYNSPLH
TRBV2	13	ASGGLAGAGETQY
TRBV5-4	16	ASSLVGLAGGSTGELF
TRBV5-1	12	ASSLEGTGGAQY
TRBV6-6	13	ASSSERGRGGELF
TRBV3-1/TRBV3-2	12	ASSQGDRGNEQF